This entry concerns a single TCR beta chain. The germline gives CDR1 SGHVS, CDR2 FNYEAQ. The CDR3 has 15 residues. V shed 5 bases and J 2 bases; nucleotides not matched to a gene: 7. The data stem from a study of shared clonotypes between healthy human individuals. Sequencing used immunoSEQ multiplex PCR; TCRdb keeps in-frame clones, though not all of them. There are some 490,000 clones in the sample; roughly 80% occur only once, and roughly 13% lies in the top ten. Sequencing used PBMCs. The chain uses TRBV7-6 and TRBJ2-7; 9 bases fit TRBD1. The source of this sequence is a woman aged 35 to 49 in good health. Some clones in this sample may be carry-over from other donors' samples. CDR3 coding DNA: TGTGCCAGCAGCCTGGGACAGGGACCGGCCTACGAGCAGTACTTC. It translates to CASSLGQGPAYEQYF.